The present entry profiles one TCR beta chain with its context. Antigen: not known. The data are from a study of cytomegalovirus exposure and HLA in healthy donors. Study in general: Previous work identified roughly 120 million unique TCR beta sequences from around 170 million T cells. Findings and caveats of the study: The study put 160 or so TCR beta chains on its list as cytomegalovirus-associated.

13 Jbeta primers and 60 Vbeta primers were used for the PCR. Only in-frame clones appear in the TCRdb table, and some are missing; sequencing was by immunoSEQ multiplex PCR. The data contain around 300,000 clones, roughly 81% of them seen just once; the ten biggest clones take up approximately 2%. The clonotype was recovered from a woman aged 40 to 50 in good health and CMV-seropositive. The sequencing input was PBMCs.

DNA for the CDR3: TGTGCCAGCAGTTACCGGGGGGCAACTAATGAAAAACTGTTTTTT. Amino acids: CASSYRGATNEKLFF. The chain links TRBV27 to TRBJ1-4, with D possibly matching TRBD1 (5 bases). The CDR3 has 15 amino acids. V lost 4 bases and J 0 bases, leaving 9 bases between the germline ends. Germline V CDR1 and CDR2: MNHEY, SMNVEV (reference sequence).